A single sample is the source of the 32 T cell receptor beta chains below, sequenced in a study of shared clonotypes between healthy human individuals. TCRdb's copy holds only in-frame clones and misses some; the assay was immunoSEQ multiplex PCR. Here the sample spans about 1 million clones, 75% being singletons. Material for sequencing was memory CD4+ T cells sorted from blood. Documented subset: CD45RA-negative fraction. These receptors came from a man aged 18 to 30 in good health.

The V call is TRBV30, the J call TRBJ1-3; D remains ambiguous. The V end was cut by 7 bases, the J end by 2 bases, with 12 bases between. The CDR3 length is 13 residues. Germline values: CDR1 GTSNPN, CDR2 SVGIG (reference sequence). The CDR3 region is CASPGKTGNTIYF. For the CDR3, the DNA is TGTGCCTCCCCGGGGAAGACTGGAAACACCATATATTTT.

For the CDR3, the DNA is TGTGCCAGCAGCCCTAGTTACTCTGGAAACACCATATATTTT. Translation gives CASSPSYSGNTIYF. The rearrangement joins TRBV9 to TRBJ1-3, with D hard to call. This CDR3 has 14 amino acids. V lost 4 bases and J lost 0, with 8 bases in between. CDR1 is SGDLS and CDR2 is YYNGEE in the germline V gene.

The chain combines TRBV19 with TRBJ2-7, with no clear D. This CDR3 is 13 amino acids long. The germline V gene encodes CDR1 LNHDA and CDR2 SQIVND (reference sequence). The V and J ends lost 0 bases and 3 bases respectively, with 6 bases between them. The CDR3 sequence is CASSIERFYEQYF. In DNA, the CDR3 is TGTGCCAGTAGTATAGAGCGTTTCTACGAGCAGTACTTC.

The chain employs TRBV15 and TRBJ2-5; D possibly corresponds to TRBD1 (5 bases). The CDR3 covers 14 residues. CDR1 and CDR2 (germline): LNHNV, YYDKDF (reference sequence). V lost 0 bases and J lost 7, with 12 bases in between. As DNA, the CDR3 is TGTGCCACCAGCAGAGACGAGGCAGGGTGGACCCAGTACTTC. Translating it yields CATSRDEAGWTQYF.

This clone was detected once. This chain links TRBV2 with TRBJ1-1; 7 positions agree with TRBD1. This CDR3 comprises 19 residues. CDR1 is SNHLY and CDR2 is FYNNEI in the germline V gene. The trim removed 0 bases at V and 0 bases at J, leaving 13 bases unmatched. In DNA form, the CDR3 reads TGTGCCAGCAGTGAAGCTTGGGGATGGCCGGGACAGCTGAACACTGAAGCTTTCTTT. Amino acids: CASSEAWGWPGQLNTEAFF. The variable domain in full, with the rest retrieved from reference TRBV2 and TRBJ1-1, is EPEVTQTPSHQVTQMGQEVILRCVPISNHLYFYWYRQILGQKVEFLVSFYNNEISEKSEIFDDQFSVERPDGSNFTLKIRSTKLEDSAMYFCASSEAWGWPGQLNTEAFFGQGTRLTVV.

This clone was seen a few times. The CDR3 DNA is TGTGCCAGCAGTGGAGACAGGGGGCGTCCTAACTATGGCTACACCTTC. This translates into CASSGDRGRPNYGYTF. The chain uses TRBV28 and TRBJ1-2; 10 positions match TRBD1. This CDR3 has 16 residues. Germline V lookup: CDR1 MDHEN, CDR2 SYDVKM. V gave up 5 bases and J gave up 0 bases; unmatched junction bases: 6.

This chain connects TRBV9 to TRBJ2-5, with D possibly TRBD2 on 5 matching bases. The germline V and J ends were trimmed by 2 bases and 5 bases, with 16 bases remaining between them. CDR1 is SGDLS, CDR2 YYNGEE, per germline. This CDR3 spans 15 amino acids. The CDR3 nucleotides read TGTGCCAGCAGCGTTACACCGATAGGAGGCGAGACCCAGTACTTC. Its protein product is CASSVTPIGGETQYF.

This clone has only a few counts. The rearrangement uses TRBV5-1 and TRBJ2-7; 8 bases fit TRBD2. Trimming removed 4 bases from V and 3 bases from J; junction bases left unmatched: 3. Germline lookup yields CDR1 SGHRS and CDR2 YFSETQ. The CDR3 has 13 residues. As DNA, the CDR3 is TGCGCCAGCAGCACGACTAGCGACTACGAGCAGTACTTC. Encoded protein: CASSTTSDYEQYF. Together with reference TRBV5-1 and TRBJ2-7, the CDR3 gives the full variable domain: KAGVTQTPRYLIKTRGQQVTLSCSPISGHRSVSWYQQTPGQGLQFLFEYFSETQRNKGNFPGRFSGRQFSNSRSEMNVSTLELGDSALYLCASSTTSDYEQYFGPGTRLTVT.

This clone was detected once. The same CDR3 also results from other DNA sequences found in this sample. The chain carries TRBV7-2 and TRBJ2-1; 11 bases line up with TRBD2. V shed 5 bases and J 4 bases; nucleotides not matched to a gene: 4. Germline V lookup: CDR1 SGHTA, CDR2 FQGNSA. The CDR3 has 15 residues. CDR3 amino acids: CASSPGTSGYNEQFF. The CDR3 DNA reads as TGTGCCAGCAGCCCCGGGACTAGCGGTTACAATGAGCAGTTCTTC.

The V and J genes are TRBV5-1 and TRBJ1-2; TRBD1 might be the D (5 bases). V was shortened by 4 bases and J by 5 bases, with 15 bases between the two germline ends. Germline CDR1 is SGHRS and CDR2 is YFSETQ. This CDR3 contains 14 residues. CDR3 DNA sequence: TGCGCCAGCAGCGGCCAGGGTCCAGGGTATGGCTACACCTTC. This sequence encodes CASSGQGPGYGYTF.

The CDR3 is CASSYDRGISPLHF. In DNA form, the CDR3 reads TGCGCCAGCAGCTACGACAGGGGTATTTCACCCCTCCACTTT. The chain employs TRBV23-1 and TRBJ1-6, with 8 bases fitting TRBD1. TRBV23-1 falls under the ORF class, with uncertain function. The length of the CDR3 is 14 residues. The V and J ends lost 6 bases and 9 bases, in that order; junction bases with no gene match: 7.

This clone was recorded only once. The chain links TRBV27 to TRBJ2-1; 10 nucleotides line up with TRBD2. There are 16 residues in the CDR3. The junction had 9 bases not matched to a gene; V was cut back by 4 bases and J by 6 bases. Germline CDR1 is MNHEY and CDR2 is SMNVEV (reference sequence). CDR3 loop: CASSSRTSGTLNEQFF. CDR3 nucleotide sequence: TGTGCCAGCAGTTCCCGCACTAGCGGGACCCTCAATGAGCAGTTCTTC.

In DNA form, the CDR3 reads TGTGCCAGCAGTGTCAGGTATTTT. This translates into CASSVRYF. J is TRBJ2-3 and V is TRBV2; D gene uncertain. Germline V lookup: CDR1 SNHLY, CDR2 FYNNEI. The germline V and J ends were trimmed by 4 bases and 14 bases, with 4 bases remaining between them. There are 8 residues in the CDR3. Variable domain in full (rest from reference TRBV2 and TRBJ2-3): EPEVTQTPSHQVTQMGQEVILRCVPISNHLYFYWYRQILGQKVEFLVSFYNNEISEKSEIFDDQFSVERPDGSNFTLKIRSTKLEDSAMYFCASSVRYFGPGTRLTVL.

V and J are TRBV7-2 and TRBJ1-2; possible D gene TRBD1, 5 bases. CDR1 and CDR2 from the germline V gene are SGHTA and FQGNSA. This CDR3 comprises 13 residues. V lost 4 bases, J lost 4 bases, and 10 bases lay in between. Here the CDR3 DNA reads TGTGCCAGCAGCTGGACGGGGGGCTATGGCTACACCTTC. It yields the protein CASSWTGGYGYTF.

The rearrangement joins TRBV6-1 to TRBJ2-1, with D unresolved. Looked up from germline, CDR1 is MNHNS and CDR2 is SASEGT. The CDR3 length is 11 residues. V lost 5 bases and J 8 bases, leaving 7 bases between the germline ends. In DNA, the CDR3 is TGTGCCAGCAGTCACGTCGATGAGCAGTTCTTC. Protein product: CASSHVDEQFF.

V is TRBV6-1 and J is TRBJ2-7; 7 positions match TRBD2. The V and J ends lost 6 bases and 2 bases, in that order; junction bases with no gene match: 10. The CDR3 is made up of 15 amino acids. CDR1 MNHNS and CDR2 SASEGT come from the germline V gene. CDR3 nucleotides: TGTGCCAGCAGGCCATCAGCGGGGTTCACCTACGAGCAGTACTTC. As protein: CASRPSAGFTYEQYF.

Remarks on this clone: Other nucleotide sequences in the sample specify the same CDR3. This chain uses TRBV19 with TRBJ2-2, with 8 bases aligning to TRBD1. The CDR3 is 15 residues long. The ends lost 3 bases at V and 2 bases at J; junction bases unmatched: 2. The V gene's germline CDR1 is LNHDA and CDR2 SQIVND (reference sequence). For the CDR3, the DNA is TGTGCCAGTAGTATTCAGGGGGCAAACACCGGGGAGCTGTTTTTT. It translates to CASSIQGANTGELFF.

The rearrangement uses TRBV6-5 and TRBJ2-7; 11 bases match TRBD2. Unmatched junction bases numbered 6, after V lost 0 bases and J lost 5 bases. The CDR3 runs 16 residues. Germline values: CDR1 MNHEY, CDR2 SVGAGI. The CDR3 is CASSYSVLAGVHEQYF. In DNA, the CDR3 is TGTGCCAGCAGTTACTCGGTACTAGCGGGAGTTCACGAGCAGTACTTC.

J is TRBJ1-4 and V is TRBV27, with D possibly TRBD1 on 5 matching bases. CDR1 MNHEY and CDR2 SMNVEV come from the germline V gene (reference sequence). The CDR3 covers 14 residues. V shed 5 bases and J shed 4 bases, with 11 bases lying between them. The CDR3 region is CASSPTALNEKLFF. Written as DNA, the CDR3 is TGTGCCAGCAGTCCGACAGCGCTTAATGAAAAACTGTTTTTT.

Of note for this clone: A read error is likely here: a far larger clone is one base away. This sequence joins TRBV5-1 and TRBJ1-1; D gene unclear. The germline V gene encodes CDR1 SGHRS and CDR2 YFSETQ. V lost 4 bases to trimming and J lost 1 base, with 8 bases between them. This CDR3 has 13 residues. This CDR3 reads CASSRTGNTEAFF. The DNA for the CDR3 is TGCGCCAGCAGCCGGACGGGGAACACTGAAGCTTTCTTT. The full variable domain, its missing parts supplied by reference TRBV5-1 and TRBJ1-1, is KAGVTQTPRYLIKTRGQQVTLSCSPISGHRSVSWYQQTPGQGLQFLFEYFSETQRNKGNFPGRFSGRQFSNSRSEMNVSTLELGDSALYLCASSRTGNTEAFFGQGTRLTVV.

The chain links TRBV11-2 to TRBJ2-3; TRBD2 matches 8 bases. The CDR3 runs 15 residues. V shed 3 bases and J 3 bases; nucleotides not matched to a gene: 5. CDR1 is SGHAT and CDR2 is FQNNGV in the germline V gene. CDR3 loop: CASSLVGGGTDTQYF. CDR3 coding DNA: TGTGCCAGCAGCTTGGTCGGCGGGGGGACAGATACGCAGTATTTT.

The rearrangement links TRBV28 to TRBJ2-1; D possibly corresponds to TRBD2 (5 bases). Between the trimmed V and J ends, which lost 2 bases and 5 bases, there was a span of 13 bases. The CDR3 runs to 15 residues. The V gene's germline CDR1 is MDHEN and CDR2 SYDVKM. The CDR3 DNA reads as TGTGCCAGCAGTTTAAATCGGGGTGCTGACAATGAGCAGTTCTTC. Translating gives CASSLNRGADNEQFF.

The chain recombines TRBV27 with TRBJ2-1; 8 bases match TRBD2. Per germline, CDR1 MNHEY and CDR2 SMNVEV (reference sequence). The CDR3 sequence is 16 residues long. V was pared by 6 bases and J by 2 bases, with 9 bases of the junction left unmatched. CDR3 protein: CASRRTSGHTYNEQFF. The DNA of the CDR3 is TGTGCCAGCAGACGCACTAGCGGCCATACCTACAATGAGCAGTTCTTC.

The genes are TRBV10-3 and TRBJ2-7, with D possibly matching TRBD1 (6 bases). This CDR3 is 15 amino acids long. Trimming pared 3 bases from V and 2 bases from J, leaving 14 bases between. CDR1 is ENHRY, CDR2 SYGVKD, per germline. The CDR3 loop is CAISEFRDKPYEQYF. CDR3 DNA: TGTGCCATCAGTGAATTTCGGGACAAACCCTACGAGCAGTACTTC.

The chain links TRBV15 to TRBJ2-7; D is uncertain. There are 12 residues in the CDR3. Deletions cut 8 bases from V and 3 bases from J, with 11 bases between. Germline-derived CDR1 and CDR2 are LNHNV and YYDKDF (reference sequence). The CDR3 protein is CATSTRNYEQYF. The CDR3 DNA follows: TGTGCCACCTCGACACGAAACTACGAGCAGTACTTC.

The rearrangement joins TRBV5-1 to TRBJ2-2; TRBD1 aligns across 7 bases. V gave up 0 bases and J gave up 6 bases; unmatched junction bases: 2. CDR1 is SGHRS and CDR2 is YFSETQ in the germline V gene. CDR3 length: 14 amino acids. The CDR3 here is CASSLETGAGELFF. Here the CDR3 DNA reads TGCGCCAGCAGCTTGGAAACAGGGGCCGGGGAGCTGTTTTTT.

V usage is TRBV19 and J usage is TRBJ2-1, with 8 bases identical to TRBD2. Germline CDR1 is LNHDA and CDR2 is SQIVND (reference sequence). The V and J ends lost 0 bases and 4 bases, in that order; junction bases with no gene match: 8. This CDR3 has 17 amino acids. CDR3 sequence (DNA): TGTGCCAGTAGTATAGATCTAGCTAGCGGGCCTTACAATGAGCAGTTCTTC. Protein sequence: CASSIDLASGPYNEQFF.

This clone was detected only once. The chain uses TRBV5-1 and TRBJ2-3; D is possibly TRBD1 (5 bases). CDR3 length equals 15 residues. Germline CDR1 reads SGHRS; CDR2 reads YFSETQ. V was pared by 0 bases and J by 4 bases, with 12 bases between. The CDR3 nucleotides are TGCGCCAGCAGCTTGGGGTCAGGGAACCCAGATACGCAGTATTTT. Protein: CASSLGSGNPDTQYF.

The chain combines TRBV2 with TRBJ2-1, with D possibly TRBD2 on 6 matching bases. The CDR3 extends over 14 amino acids. Germline V gives CDR1 SNHLY, CDR2 FYNNEI. V shed 7 bases and J shed 1 base, with 11 bases lying between them. The CDR3 nucleotides read TGTGCCAGCAACCGGGACTTGTCCTACAATGAGCAGTTCTTC. Its translation is CASNRDLSYNEQFF.

This chain connects TRBV2 to TRBJ2-4; 11 bases map to TRBD2. Trimming took 3 bases from V and 9 from J; bases not matched to a gene: 4. CDR3 size: 14 residues. Germline CDR1 and CDR2: SNHLY and FYNNEI. The CDR3 DNA follows: TGTGCCAGCAGTGAGCGACTAGCGGGAAGCATTCAGTACTTC. Translating it yields CASSERLAGSIQYF.

The V call is TRBV5-1, the J call TRBJ1-1; D might be TRBD1 (6 bases). There are 15 residues in the CDR3. CDR1 and CDR2 from the germline V gene are SGHRS and YFSETQ. V lost 4 bases and J 5 bases, leaving 18 bases between the germline ends. CDR3 in DNA: TGCGCCAGCAGCCCGCGACAGGATAGGGGAACTGAAGCTTTCTTT. Protein product: CASSPRQDRGTEAFF. The full variable domain, its missing parts supplied by reference TRBV5-1 and TRBJ1-1, is KAGVTQTPRYLIKTRGQQVTLSCSPISGHRSVSWYQQTPGQGLQFLFEYFSETQRNKGNFPGRFSGRQFSNSRSEMNVSTLELGDSALYLCASSPRQDRGTEAFFGQGTRLTVV.

The V and J genes are TRBV10-1 and TRBJ2-2, with D maybe TRBD1 (5 bases). Germline V lookup: CDR1 WNHNN, CDR2 SYGVQD (reference sequence). The CDR3 consists of 14 residues. The V gene lost 6 bases and the J gene lost 0 bases, with 8 bases spanning the gap. Here the CDR3 DNA reads TGCGCCAGCAGGGACAAATCGAACACCGGGGAGCTGTTTTTT. Translated: CASRDKSNTGELFF.